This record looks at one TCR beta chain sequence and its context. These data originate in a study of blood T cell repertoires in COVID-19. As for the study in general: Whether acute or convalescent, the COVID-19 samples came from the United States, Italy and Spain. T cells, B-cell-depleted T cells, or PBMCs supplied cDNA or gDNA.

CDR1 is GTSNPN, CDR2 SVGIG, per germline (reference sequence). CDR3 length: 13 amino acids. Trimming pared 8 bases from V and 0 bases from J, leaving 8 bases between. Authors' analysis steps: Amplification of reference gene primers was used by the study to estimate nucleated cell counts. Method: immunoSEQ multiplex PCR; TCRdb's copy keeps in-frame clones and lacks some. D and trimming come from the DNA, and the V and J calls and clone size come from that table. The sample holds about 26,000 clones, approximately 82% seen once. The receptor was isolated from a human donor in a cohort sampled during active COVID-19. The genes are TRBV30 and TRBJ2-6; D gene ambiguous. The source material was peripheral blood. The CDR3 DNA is TGTGCCACCACAGCCTCTGGGGCCAACGTCCTGACTTTC. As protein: CATTASGANVLTF.